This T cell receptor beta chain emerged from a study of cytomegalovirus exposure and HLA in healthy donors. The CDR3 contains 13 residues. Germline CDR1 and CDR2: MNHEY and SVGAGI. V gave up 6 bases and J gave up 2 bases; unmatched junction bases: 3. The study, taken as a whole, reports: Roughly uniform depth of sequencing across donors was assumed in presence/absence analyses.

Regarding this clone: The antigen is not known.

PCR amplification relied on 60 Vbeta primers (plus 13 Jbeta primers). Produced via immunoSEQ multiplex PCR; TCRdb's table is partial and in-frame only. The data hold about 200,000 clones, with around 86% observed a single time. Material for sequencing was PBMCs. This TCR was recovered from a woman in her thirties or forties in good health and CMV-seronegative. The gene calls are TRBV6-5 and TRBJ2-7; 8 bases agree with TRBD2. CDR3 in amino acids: CASRRTSTYEQYF. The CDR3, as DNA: TGTGCCAGCAGGAGGACTAGCACCTACGAGCAGTACTTC.